This T cell receptor beta chain was observed in a study of T cell changes during pregnancy in multiple sclerosis. TCRdb's copy holds only in-frame clones and misses some; the assay was immunoSEQ multiplex PCR. This sample has about 42,000 clones, with roughly 96% found just once. The sample here was peripheral blood, taken in the second trimester of pregnancy. This receptor was taken from a female donor with multiple sclerosis, enrolled in a pregnancy study.

The CDR3 DNA reads TGTGCCAGCAGCGCCGGGGGGTCTAACACCGGGGAGCTGTTTTTT. Encoded protein: CASSAGGSNTGELFF. V usage is TRBV9 and J usage is TRBJ2-2, with TRBD2 identical over 7 bases. Germline CDR1 is SGDLS and CDR2 is YYNGEE. This CDR3 comprises 15 residues. J lost 2 bases, V lost 3 bases, and 4 bases had no gene match.